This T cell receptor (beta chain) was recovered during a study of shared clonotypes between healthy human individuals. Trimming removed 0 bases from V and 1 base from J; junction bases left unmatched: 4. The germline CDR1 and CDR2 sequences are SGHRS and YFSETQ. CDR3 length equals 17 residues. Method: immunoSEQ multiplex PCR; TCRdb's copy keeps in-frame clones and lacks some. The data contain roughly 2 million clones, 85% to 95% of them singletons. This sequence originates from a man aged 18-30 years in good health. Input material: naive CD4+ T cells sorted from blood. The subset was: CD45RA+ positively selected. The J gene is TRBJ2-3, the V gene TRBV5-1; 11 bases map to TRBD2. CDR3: CASSLALAGGRTDTQYF. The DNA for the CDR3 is TGCGCCAGCAGCTTGGCGCTAGCGGGGGGTCGCACAGATACGCAGTATTTT.